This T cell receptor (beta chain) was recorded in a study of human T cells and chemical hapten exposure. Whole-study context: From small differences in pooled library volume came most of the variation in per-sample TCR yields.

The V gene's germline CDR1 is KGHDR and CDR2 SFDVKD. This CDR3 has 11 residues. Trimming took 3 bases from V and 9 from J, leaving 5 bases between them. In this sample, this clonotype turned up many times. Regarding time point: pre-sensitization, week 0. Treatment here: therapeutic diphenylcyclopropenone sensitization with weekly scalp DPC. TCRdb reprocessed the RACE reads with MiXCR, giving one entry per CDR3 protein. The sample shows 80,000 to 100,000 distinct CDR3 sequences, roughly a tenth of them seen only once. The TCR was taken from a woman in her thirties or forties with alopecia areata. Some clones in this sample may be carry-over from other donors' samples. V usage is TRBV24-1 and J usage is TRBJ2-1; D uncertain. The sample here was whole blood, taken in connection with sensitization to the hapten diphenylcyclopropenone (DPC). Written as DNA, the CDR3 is TGTGCCACCAGTGATGGACCTGAGCAGTTCTTC. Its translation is CATSDGPEQFF.